The 28 T cell receptor beta chains listed next were all sequenced from one sample in a study of T cells in Graves' hyperthyroidism and ophthalmopathy. RNA transcripts served as the template for amplifying TCR beta CDR3 regions. An initial round of RT-PCR targeting the TCR CDR3 relied on the HTBI primer set. TCRdb independently ran MiXCR on the multiplex PCR reads; one entry per CDR3 protein. The table has fewer than 750,000 distinct CDR3 sequences, roughly 14% seen once. The sequenced sample consisted of blood. The receptors come from a woman in her thirties or forties with Graves' ophthalmopathy.

The chain links TRBV13 to TRBJ2-7; the match to TRBD2 covers 9 bases. Germline assignment: CDR1 PRHDT and CDR2 FYEKMQ (reference sequence). This CDR3 contains 17 residues. V shed 5 bases and J 0 bases; nucleotides not matched to a gene: 11. CDR3 nucleotide sequence: TGTGCCAGCAGCCGGACTAGCGACCAAGCTCGCTCCTACGAGCAGTACTTC. Protein product: CASSRTSDQARSYEQYF.

This clonotype occurred many times. The chain recombines TRBV6-5 with TRBJ1-1, with D hard to call. Germline lookup yields CDR1 MNHEY and CDR2 SVGAGI. The V end was cut by 2 bases, the J end by 3 bases, with 28 bases between. CDR3 length: 20 amino acids. This CDR3 is CASSYNKRLTVTLEYTEAFF. The CDR3 region has the DNA TGTGCCAGCAGTTACAACAAAAGACTTACAGTTACGCTTGAGTACACTGAAGCTTTCTTT.

This clonotype came up many times. This chain links TRBV28 with TRBJ2-2, with D possibly matching TRBD2 (6 bases). Deletions cut 8 bases from V and 7 bases from J, with 14 bases between. The CDR3 spans 13 residues. The germline V gene has CDR1 MDHEN and CDR2 SYDVKM. DNA of the CDR3: TGTGCCAGCGGAGGGGTGGATTACGGGGAGCTGTTTTTT. This gives the protein CASGGVDYGELFF.

This chain joins TRBV28 and TRBJ1-2; 11 bases line up with TRBD1. Germline V lookup: CDR1 MDHEN, CDR2 SYDVKM. V was clipped by 5 bases and J by 13 bases; unmatched bases: 3. The CDR3 is 11 residues long. The CDR3 loop is CASSGQGAGTF. CDR3 DNA sequence: TGTGCCAGCAGTGGACAGGGGGCCGGCACCTTC.

A few counts support this clonotype. The chain carries TRBV29-1 and TRBJ1-1, with a tentative D call TRBD1 (6 bases). Germline lookup yields CDR1 SQVTM and CDR2 ANQGSEA. Trimming cost V 6 bases and J 5 bases, with 16 bases left between them. CDR3 length: 13 residues. The CDR3 DNA is TGCAGCGTCGACTACAGGGATGGGACTGAAGCTTTCTTT. As protein: CSVDYRDGTEAFF.

This clonotype was seen more than once but under ten times. V gene TRBV12-3 or TRBV12-4 combines with J gene TRBJ2-7, with D possibly TRBD1 on 6 matching bases. V was cut by 5 bases and J by 0 bases, with 14 bases left in between. The CDR3 runs 15 residues. The chain's CDR3 is CASSRRDIRSYEQYF. The CDR3 nucleotides are TGTGCCAGCAGTCGAAGGGACATTCGCTCCTACGAGCAGTACTTC.

V gene TRBV5-4 combines with J gene TRBJ2-2; D gene ambiguous. V shed 2 bases and J shed 4 bases, with 15 bases lying between them. Germline loops: CDR1 SGHNT, CDR2 YYREEE (reference sequence). This CDR3 is 16 amino acids long. The DNA for the CDR3 is TGTGCCAGCAGCTTAGGCGACCCAAGATCCACCGGGGAGCTGTTTTTT. Protein sequence: CASSLGDPRSTGELFF.

The sample holds many counts of this clonotype. This chain uses TRBV6-2 or TRBV6-3 with TRBJ2-7; D gene unclear. This CDR3 comprises 16 residues. Germline assignment: CDR1 MNHEY and CDR2 SVGEGT. V was clipped by 1 base and J by 3 bases, with 16 bases between them. The CDR3 region has the DNA TGTGCCAGCAGTTACTTAGACCCGACCACGTACTACGAGCAGTACTTC. It is translated as CASSYLDPTTYYEQYF.

This clonotype was picked up many times. This chain links TRBV29-1 with TRBJ1-1, with TRBD1 as a possible D gene (5 bases). This CDR3 contains 13 residues. V was shortened by 3 bases and J by 0 bases, with 8 bases between the two germline ends. Germline V gives CDR1 SQVTM, CDR2 ANQGSEA. Here the CDR3 DNA reads TGCAGCGTTGAGGGGACCGTGAACACTGAAGCTTTCTTT. Translated: CSVEGTVNTEAFF.

This clonotype was counted many times. The gene calls are TRBV27 and TRBJ2-2, with a weak D call TRBD2 (6 bases). The CDR3 is 16 amino acids. V shed 3 bases and J shed 2 bases, with 13 bases lying between them. In germline, CDR1 is MNHEY, CDR2 SMNVEV (reference sequence). CDR3 amino acids: CASSFTGASNTGELFF. DNA for the CDR3: TGTGCCAGCAGTTTCACGGGAGCGAGCAACACCGGGGAGCTGTTTTTT.

Only a few counts were recorded for this clonotype. The chain links TRBV3-1 to TRBJ2-7; maybe TRBD1 (5 bases). CDR1 is LGHDT, CDR2 YNNKEL, per germline (reference sequence). The CDR3 length is 13 residues. The V end lost 1 base, the J end lost 4 bases, and 8 bases lay between the germline ends. DNA for the CDR3: TGTGCCAGCAGCCAAGTTTCAGGGTACGAGCAGTACTTC. Its translation is CASSQVSGYEQYF.

The chain has TRBV27 and TRBJ2-4; D is ambiguous. CDR3 size: 16 residues. The V gene lost 3 bases and the J gene lost 0 bases, with 12 bases spanning the gap. Germline V gene sequence: CDR1 MNHEY, CDR2 SMNVEV (reference sequence). In DNA form, the CDR3 reads TGTGCCAGCAGTTTGGTTGAACGTGTAGCCAAAAACATTCAGTACTTC. Its protein is CASSLVERVAKNIQYF.

This clonotype was seen ten or more times. The chain couples TRBV6-1 to TRBJ2-7, with D maybe TRBD1 (6 bases). With 10 bases removed from V and 3 bases from J, the gap between germline ends came to 16 bases. Germline CDR1 MNHNS, CDR2 SASEGT. The CDR3 covers 13 residues. The CDR3 sequence: CATQLGGLYEQYF. Written as DNA, the CDR3 is TGTGCCACCCAATTAGGGGGTCTCTACGAGCAGTACTTC.

This clonotype was detected many times. J is TRBJ2-5 and V is TRBV28, with 8 bases matching TRBD1. Germline V lookup: CDR1 MDHEN, CDR2 SYDVKM. Trimming took 5 bases from V and 5 from J; bases not matched to a gene: 4. CDR3 length: 13 residues. The CDR3 DNA reads as TGTGCCAGCAGTCGGACAGGGAGGGAGACCCAGTACTTC. This gives the protein CASSRTGRETQYF. The whole variable domain, filled in from reference TRBV28 and TRBJ2-5, reads DVKVTQSSRYLVKRTGEKVFLECVQDMDHENMFWYRQDPGLGLRLIYFSYDVKMKEKGDIPEGYSVSREKKERFSLILESASTNQTSMYLCASSRTGRETQYFGPGTRLLVL.

Many counts were recorded for this clonotype. The chain carries TRBV6-2 or TRBV6-3 and TRBJ1-5; D call uncertain. The V and J ends lost 4 bases and 6 bases respectively, with 16 bases between them. CDR3 length: 15 residues. CDR1 is MNHEY and CDR2 is SVGEGT in the germline V gene. In DNA form, the CDR3 reads TGTGCCAGCAGTTCTCCCGGGTCCGGCAGTCAGCCCCAGCATTTT. It translates to CASSSPGSGSQPQHF.

The sample holds a few counts of this clonotype. The gene calls are TRBV6-2 or TRBV6-3 and TRBJ2-7; D is perhaps TRBD2 (5 bases). With 2 bases removed from V and 2 bases from J, the gap between germline ends came to 13 bases. The CDR3 contains 15 residues. In germline, CDR1 is MNHEY, CDR2 SVGEGT. The CDR3 DNA reads TGTGCCAGCAGTTACGTACCGGGATTGACCTACGAGCAGTACTTC. Protein sequence: CASSYVPGLTYEQYF.

This clonotype was seen a single time. The chain couples TRBV6-2 or TRBV6-3 to TRBJ1-1; D is unclear. The CDR3 loop spans 16 amino acids. The V gene's germline CDR1 is MNHEY and CDR2 SVGEGT. The V end was cut by 1 base, the J end by 1 base, with 13 bases between. The CDR3 DNA reads TGTGCCAGCAGTTACTGGGTTCAAGCCGAGAACACTGAAGCTTTCTTT. Translation gives CASSYWVQAENTEAFF.

The chain recombines TRBV30 with TRBJ2-3; 8 bases line up with TRBD2. V was clipped by 0 bases and J by 5 bases; unmatched bases: 7. The CDR3 is made up of 15 amino acids. Germline V gene data show CDR1 as GTSNPN and CDR2 as SVGIG (reference sequence). CDR3 amino acids: CAWSVNSGILDTQYF. The CDR3, as DNA: TGTGCCTGGAGTGTCAATAGCGGGATACTAGATACGCAGTATTTT. The full variable domain, with the rest looked up from reference TRBV30 and TRBJ2-3, is SQTIHQWPATLVQPVGSPLSLECTVEGTSNPNLYWYRQAAGRGLQLLFYSVGIGQISSEVPQNLSASRPQDRQFILSSKKLLLSDSGFYLCAWSVNSGILDTQYFGPGTRLTVL.

This clonotype has just one count. This chain links TRBV6-5 with TRBJ1-5; TRBD1 aligns across 7 bases. The CDR3 length is 16 residues. Per germline, CDR1 MNHEY and CDR2 SVGAGI. J gave up 2 bases and V 4 bases, and 8 bases lay outside the gene matches. Here the CDR3 reads CASSSTGEGGNQPQHF. The CDR3 coding sequence is TGTGCCAGCAGTTCAACAGGGGAGGGAGGCAATCAGCCCCAGCATTTT.

The table lists this clonotype with many counts. The chain joins TRBV11-1 to TRBJ2-7, with D unclear. Germline V gives CDR1 SGHAT, CDR2 FQDESV (reference sequence). There are 16 residues in the CDR3. Between the trimmed V and J ends, which lost 5 bases and 0 bases, there was a span of 17 bases. The CDR3 DNA is TGTGCCAGCAGCCAAAAGAACTCAGAGAGCTCCTACGAGCAGTACTTC. The encoded protein is CASSQKNSESSYEQYF.

In its sample, this clonotype was seen many times. This rearrangement joins TRBV7-3 to TRBJ2-7, with 8 bases matching TRBD1. The length of the CDR3 is 15 residues. The V segment lost 5 bases and the J segment 4 bases; nucleotides outside the gene matches: 10. Germline V CDR1 and CDR2: SGHTA, FQGTGA. CDR3 region: CASSTHGQGGYEQYF. The CDR3 DNA reads as TGTGCCAGCAGCACCCACGGACAGGGTGGGTACGAGCAGTACTTC.

This clonotype was seen more than once but under ten times. A much more abundant neighbour one base away suggests this may be a read error. The chain carries TRBV7-2 and TRBJ2-5; D perhaps matches TRBD2 (6 bases). The CDR3 sequence is 13 residues long. Germline CDR1 and CDR2: SGHTA and FQGNSA. The CDR3 bases are TGTGCCTGCAGCCCGTCGGGACTGTCTACCCAGTACTTC. It encodes CACSPSGLSTQYF.

The chain has TRBV30 and TRBJ1-1; D remains ambiguous. With 0 bases removed from V and 2 bases from J, the gap between germline ends came to 19 bases. The V gene's germline CDR1 is GTSNPN and CDR2 SVGIG (reference sequence). CDR3 length: 17 amino acids. CDR3 residues: CAWSVLEGRSTNTEAFF. In DNA form, the CDR3 reads TGTGCCTGGAGTGTACTTGAAGGGAGGAGTACTAACACTGAAGCTTTCTTT.

This clonotype came up many times. The chain couples TRBV28 to TRBJ2-5; no definite D call. CDR1 MDHEN and CDR2 SYDVKM come from the germline V gene. The CDR3 has 16 residues. V lost 1 base to trimming and J lost 0 bases, with 12 bases between them. CDR3 loop: CASSLSLTTYQETQYF. CDR3 coding DNA: TGTGCCAGCAGTTTATCCTTAACTACGTACCAAGAGACCCAGTACTTC.

This rearrangement joins TRBV5-1 to TRBJ1-1, with TRBD1 matching 7 bases. V was clipped by 0 bases and J by 5 bases; unmatched bases: 19. The length of the CDR3 is 19 residues. CDR1 and CDR2 from the germline V gene are SGHRS and YFSETQ. The CDR3 loop is CASSLAVPKSYRGGTEAFF. The CDR3 DNA is TGCGCCAGCAGCTTGGCCGTCCCGAAGAGCTACAGGGGAGGAACTGAAGCTTTCTTT.

This clonotype was recorded at least ten times. The J gene is TRBJ1-3, the V gene TRBV6-5; D remains unclear. This CDR3 has 15 amino acids. Trimming shortened V by 3 bases and J by 0 bases, and 9 bases separated the two germline ends. Germline CDR1 is MNHEY and CDR2 is SVGAGI. The CDR3 is CASSYSGSSGNTIYF. CDR3 DNA sequence: TGTGCCAGCAGTTATAGTGGCAGCTCTGGAAACACCATATATTTT.

This clonotype was observed many times. V and J are TRBV6-2 or TRBV6-3 and TRBJ2-6; 7 bases map to TRBD1. Germline assignment: CDR1 MNHEY and CDR2 SVGEGT. The CDR3 covers 16 residues. The V and J ends lost 7 bases and 1 base, in that order; junction bases with no gene match: 7. CDR3 protein: CASKTGTVSGANVLTF. DNA for the CDR3: TGTGCCAGCAAAACCGGGACAGTTTCTGGGGCCAACGTCCTGACTTTC.

The sample holds many counts of this clonotype. This chain joins TRBV12-5 and TRBJ2-7; D may correspond to TRBD1 or TRBD2 (6 bases each). CDR1 is LGHNT, CDR2 FRNRAP, per germline. With 5 bases removed from V and 2 bases from J, the gap between germline ends came to 13 bases. CDR3 length equals 14 residues. CDR3 residues: CASGARDTAYEQYF. The CDR3 DNA sequence: TGTGCTAGTGGTGCGCGGGACACAGCCTACGAGCAGTACTTC.